The 9 T cell receptor beta chains presented below share a single source sample, sequenced in a study of blood T cell repertoires in COVID-19. The table came from immunoSEQ multiplex PCR; TCRdb's copy has only in-frame clones and leaves some out. Of around 300,000 clones in the sample, less than 85% were seen once. Sample: PBMCs or T cells enriched from blood (not recorded which). These receptors originate from a woman aged 45 to 65 who had recovered from COVID-19.

The table lists this clone with a count of one. This sequence joins TRBV30 and TRBJ2-7; D remains unclear. CDR3 length: 12 amino acids. The germline CDR1 and CDR2 sequences are GTSNPN and SVGIG (reference sequence). Trimming stripped 1 base from V and 2 bases from J, with 6 bases between. The CDR3 region is CAWSDLTYEQYF. The CDR3 coding sequence is TGTGCCTGGAGTGATCTAACCTACGAGCAGTACTTC.

The chain employs TRBV2 and TRBJ2-2; no clear D gene. CDR1 and CDR2 (germline): SNHLY, FYNNEI. The V and J ends lost 3 bases and 6 bases respectively, with 8 bases between them. This CDR3 has 13 amino acids. The CDR3, as DNA: TGTGCCAGCAGTGAGAGGCCCGCCGGGGAGCTGTTTTTT. It is translated as CASSERPAGELFF.

The V gene is TRBV20-1, the J gene TRBJ2-7; D is undetermined. CDR3 length: 11 residues. V shed 4 bases and J shed 7 bases, with 11 bases lying between them. Germline-derived CDR1 and CDR2 are DFQATT and SNEGSKA (reference sequence). The chain's CDR3 is CSATDGLEQYF. The CDR3 DNA is TGCAGTGCTACTGACGGTTTGGAGCAGTACTTC.

The chain uses TRBV27 and TRBJ1-1; 11 nucleotides line up with TRBD1. This CDR3 region has 16 residues. With 5 bases clipped from V and 4 bases from J, the junction kept 9 bases outside the gene matches. Germline loops: CDR1 MNHEY, CDR2 SMNVEV (reference sequence). The CDR3 DNA is TGTGCCAGCAGTACCCCCCGGACAGGGGGCTTCACTGAAGCTTTCTTT. Residues: CASSTPRTGGFTEAFF.

The chain uses TRBV6-2 or TRBV6-3 and TRBJ2-5; D uncertain. Germline V CDR1 and CDR2: MNHEY, SVGEGT. CDR3 length: 15 amino acids. V dropped 2 bases and J dropped 0 bases, with 10 bases sitting between them. CDR3 coding DNA: TGTGCCAGCAGTTACCCCACACCGTACCAAGAGACCCAGTACTTC. This translates into CASSYPTPYQETQYF.

The chain uses TRBV19 and TRBJ2-7; 7 bases align to TRBD1. J was trimmed by 6 bases and V by 8 bases; bases with no gene match: 16. Germline loops: CDR1 LNHDA, CDR2 SQIVND (reference sequence). This CDR3 spans 15 amino acids. The CDR3 spells CASSETGFSVGEQYF. CDR3 sequence (DNA): TGTGCCAGTTCGGAGACAGGGTTCTCCGTCGGCGAGCAGTACTTC.

This rearrangement joins TRBV5-4 to TRBJ2-3, with TRBD2 identical over 7 bases. Trimming cost V 4 bases and J 1 base; bases outside gene matches: 6. This CDR3 region has 15 residues. Germline-derived CDR1 and CDR2 are SGHNT and YYREEE (reference sequence). DNA of the CDR3: TGTGCCAGCAGCCCCGGGACTACGGGCACAGATACGCAGTATTTT. It translates to CASSPGTTGTDTQYF.

The rearrangement links TRBV30 to TRBJ1-3; TRBD1 is a possible D gene (6 bases). V shed 2 bases and J shed 0 bases, with 14 bases lying between them. The CDR3 has 16 amino acids. The germline V gene encodes CDR1 GTSNPN and CDR2 SVGIG (reference sequence). CDR3: CAWSPPTGFSGNTIYF. The DNA of the CDR3 is TGTGCCTGGAGTCCACCGACAGGTTTCTCTGGAAACACCATATATTTT.

This clone appeared a single time. This same CDR3 is encoded by further DNA sequences in the sample. J is TRBJ1-5 and V is TRBV19, with 7 bases matching TRBD1. The CDR3 length is 13 residues. Per the germline V gene, CDR1 is LNHDA and CDR2 is SQIVND (reference sequence). The J segment lost 2 bases and the V segment lost 7 bases, leaving 2 bases of the junction unmatched. CDR3 in amino acids: CASTGQGNQPQHF. In nucleotides, the CDR3 is TGTGCCAGTACAGGACAGGGCAATCAGCCCCAGCATTTT.